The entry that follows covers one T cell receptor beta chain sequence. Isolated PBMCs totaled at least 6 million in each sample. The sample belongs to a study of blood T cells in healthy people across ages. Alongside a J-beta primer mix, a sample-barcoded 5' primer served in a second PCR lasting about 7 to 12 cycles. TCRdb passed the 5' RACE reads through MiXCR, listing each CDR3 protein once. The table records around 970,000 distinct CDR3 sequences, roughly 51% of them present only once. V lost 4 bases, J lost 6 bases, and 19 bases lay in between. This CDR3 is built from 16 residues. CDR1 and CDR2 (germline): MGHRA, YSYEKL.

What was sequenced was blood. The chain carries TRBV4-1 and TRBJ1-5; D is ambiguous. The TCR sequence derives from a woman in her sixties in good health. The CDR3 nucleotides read TGCGCCAGCAGCCCCGGTATGGCAACGGGCAGTCAGCCCCAGCATTTT. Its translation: CASSPGMATGSQPQHF.